This T cell receptor (beta chain) stems from a study of identical twins. MiXCR, run by TCRdb on the 5' RACE reads, gives a single entry per CDR3 protein. The sample records 500,000 to 550,000 distinct CDR3 sequences, less than 25% being singletons. The germline V gene has CDR1 WNHNN and CDR2 SYGVQD (reference sequence). The CDR3 spans 18 residues. V lost 3 bases, J lost 0 bases, and 8 bases stayed unmatched. These data were also reused for a study on T cells expressing NK-cell markers.

V usage is TRBV10-1 and J usage is TRBJ2-2, with TRBD2 matching 9 bases. The sample was CD4+ T cells sorted from blood. The sequence was obtained from a woman in her late teens or twenties in good health. CDR3 region: CASSDGPAGGSNTGELFF. The CDR3 DNA reads as TGCGCCAGCAGTGATGGTCCAGCGGGAGGCTCGAACACCGGGGAGCTGTTTTTT.